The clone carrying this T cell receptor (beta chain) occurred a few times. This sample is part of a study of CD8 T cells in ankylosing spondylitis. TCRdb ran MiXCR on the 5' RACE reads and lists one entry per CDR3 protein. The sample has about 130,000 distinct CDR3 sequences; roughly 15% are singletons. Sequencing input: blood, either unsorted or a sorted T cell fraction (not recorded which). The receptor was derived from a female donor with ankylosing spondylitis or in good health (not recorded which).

Here the CDR3 reads CASSSRRFYNEQFF. The CDR3 region has the DNA TGTGCCAGCAGTTCCCGACGGTTCTACAATGAGCAGTTCTTC. This chain uses TRBV27 with TRBJ2-1; no definite D call. Germline lookup yields CDR1 MNHEY and CDR2 SMNVEV (reference sequence). This CDR3 is 14 amino acids long. V was clipped by 4 bases and J by 3 bases, with 10 bases between them.